This is a list of T cell receptor beta chains from one sample in a study of T cells in localized non-small cell lung cancer. Only in-frame clones appear in the TCRdb table, and some are missing; sequencing was by immunoSEQ multiplex PCR. Here the sample spans some 41,000 clones, roughly 90% being singletons. The material sequenced was PBMCs, taken before any cancer treatment. The receptors were gathered from a woman between 35 and 70 years old with stage II lung adenocarcinoma. CDR3s include the opening cysteine and the closing phenylalanine or tryptophan. The D gene is left open where the match is weak. Some rows mark clone size as missing; the rest say once, few, many or name a class of expanded clone.

TRBV5-5	TRBJ2-5	TRBD2	.	TGTGCCAGCAGCATCGGACTAGCGGGGGCCCAAGAGACCCAGTACTTC	CASSIGLAGAQETQYF
TRBV9	TRBJ1-4	TRBD1	.	TGTGCCAGCAGCGGAGCTCAGGGGGCAACTAATGAAAAACTGTTTTTT	CASSGAQGATNEKLFF
TRBV6-1	TRBJ1-6	.	.	TGTGCCAGCAAGGACTTTCTCCCTAATTCACCCCTCCACTTT	CASKDFLPNSPLHF
TRBV14	TRBJ1-4	.	.	TGTGCCAGCAGCCAAGGCGGGTGGAATGAAAAACTGTTTTTT	CASSQGGWNEKLFF
TRBV15	TRBJ1-4	.	.	TGTGCCACCAGCAGGGACAGTAATGAAAAACTGTTTTTT	CATSRDSNEKLFF
TRBV7-2	TRBJ2-2	.	.	TGTGCCAGCAGCTTGTGGGTTACCGGGGAGCTGTTTTTT	CASSLWVTGELFF
TRBV7-8	TRBJ2-1	TRBD2	.	TGTGCCAGCAGCTTAGCAGTGAGCGGGGATTTGATAGCCTACAATGAGCAGTTCTTC	CASSLAVSGDLIAYNEQFF
TRBV5-4	TRBJ2-1	.	.	TGTGCCAGCAGCTTGAGTAAGTTCTTGGGCAATGAGCAGTTCTTC	CASSLSKFLGNEQFF
TRBV28	TRBJ1-5	.	.	TGTGCCAGCACCCGACCACAGGGAAGCAATCAGCCCCAGCATTTT	CASTRPQGSNQPQHF
TRBV6-1	TRBJ2-6	TRBD1	.	TGTGCCAGCAGTGGGGGGACAGGATCGTCTGGGGCCAACGTCCTGACTTTC	CASSGGTGSSGANVLTF
TRBV5-6	TRBJ2-5	TRBD2	once	TGTGCCAGCAGCTTGGGGGGGACTAGGAAGACCCAGTACTTC	CASSLGGTRKTQYF
TRBV11-2	TRBJ1-1	.	.	TGTGCCAGCAGCTTAACGGGGTCCAGCATGGGAGCTTTCTTT	CASSLTGSSMGAFF
TRBV5-1	TRBJ1-1	.	.	TGCGCCAGCAGCTTGGAGGCGACCAACACTGAAGCTTTCTTT	CASSLEATNTEAFF
TRBV6-6	TRBJ2-3	TRBD1	.	TGTGCCAGCAGTTCACAGGGGAGACTTCTGACAGATACGCAGTATTTT	CASSSQGRLLTDTQYF
TRBV28	TRBJ2-3	.	once	TGTGCCAGCAGTTTAAGGCCACAGAATACGCAGTATTTT	CASSLRPQNTQYF
TRBV2	TRBJ2-1	TRBD2	.	TGTGCCAGCAGCACCGGGACTAGCGGTTACAATGAGCAGTTCTTC	CASSTGTSGYNEQFF
TRBV2	TRBJ2-5	TRBD2	.	TGTGCCAGCAGTGAAATGGCGGGGGGGCGAGAGACCCAGTACTTC	CASSEMAGGRETQYF
TRBV5-1	TRBJ1-6	.	.	TGCGCCAGCAGCCCCGACAGGAATAATTCACCCCTCCACTTT	CASSPDRNNSPLHF
TRBV27	TRBJ1-5	.	.	TGTGCCAGCAGGCCGGCTAATAGCAATCAGCCCCAGCATTTT	CASRPANSNQPQHF
TRBV6-4	TRBJ1-5	TRBD1	.	TGTGCCAGCAGTGACCCCAGGGGGGATCAGCCCCAGCATTTT	CASSDPRGDQPQHF
TRBV2	TRBJ2-5	.	once	TGTGCCAGCACCCCCATTACAGGGACCCAGTACTTC	CASTPITGTQYF
TRBV7-6	TRBJ1-2	.	few	TGTGCCAGCAGCCGAGCCGGGGGCAGCTATGGCTACACCTTC	CASSRAGGSYGYTF
TRBV19	TRBJ2-2	TRBD2	.	TGTGCCAGTAGTCTTTTCGCACCGGGACTAGCGGGGGCCCGTGGCACCGGGGAGCTGTTTTTT	CASSLFAPGLAGARGTGELFF
TRBV7-9	TRBJ2-2	TRBD1	once	TGTGCCAGCAGCTCAGACAGGGGCCGGAACACCGGGGAGCTGTTTTTT	CASSSDRGRNTGELFF
TRBV6-1	TRBJ2-2	.	.	TGTGCCAGCGGAAGATCGGTCACCGGGGAGCTGTTTTTT	CASGRSVTGELFF
TRBV29-1	TRBJ2-3	TRBD2	.	TGCAGCGTTGCGGGACTAGCGGGGGGGACAGATACGCAGTATTTT	CSVAGLAGGTDTQYF
TRBV5-6	TRBJ2-3	TRBD1	.	TGTGCCAGCAGCTCCGGGACAGGGTATACAGATACGCAGTATTTT	CASSSGTGYTDTQYF
TRBV4-1	TRBJ1-5	.	.	TGCGCCAGCAGCCAAGGACAGTTTTCGGGCCCCCAGCATTTT	CASSQGQFSGPQHF
TRBV6-5	TRBJ2-1	TRBD2	few	TGTGCCACTGGGTGGGGGGGGTGGCAGTTCTTC	CATGWGGWQFF
TRBV10-3	TRBJ1-5	.	.	TGTGCCATCAGTGGTGGAGGCAATCAGCCCCAGCATTTT	CAISGGGNQPQHF
TRBV7-2	TRBJ2-5	.	once	TGTGCCAGCAGCGCAAGGACTGGCTGGCAGGGGGAGACCCAGTACTTC	CASSARTGWQGETQYF
TRBV15	TRBJ2-7	.	.	TGTGCCACCAGCAGAGTGAACGGGGGTGAGCAGTACTTC	CATSRVNGGEQYF
TRBV21-1	TRBJ2-7	.	.	TGTGCCAGCAGCAAAATAGACTCATCCTACGAGCAGTACTTC	CASSKIDSSYEQYF
TRBV2	TRBJ2-2	TRBD1	.	TGTGCCAGCAGTGAGGGACAGCGGAGCTGGAATCCCGGGGAGCTGTTTTTT	CASSEGQRSWNPGELFF
TRBV19	TRBJ1-1	.	once	TGTGCCAGTAGTCGAACACAGGGGAACACTGAAGCTTTCTTT	CASSRTQGNTEAFF
TRBV7-7	TRBJ2-5	.	.	TGTGCCAGCAGCCCCCTCGGGACGGGAAAAGAGACCCAGTACTTC	CASSPLGTGKETQYF
TRBV29-1	TRBJ1-3	.	.	TGCAGCGTTGACGCGCGATCTGGAAACACCATATATTTT	CSVDARSGNTIYF
TRBV28	TRBJ1-2	.	.	TGTGCCAGCAGGGGGGCCTCTGCCTATGGCTACACCTTC	CASRGASAYGYTF
TRBV11-2	TRBJ2-1	TRBD2	.	TGTGCCAGCATTTTTCGCGCGGGGGGCTACAATGAGCAGTTCTTC	CASIFRAGGYNEQFF
TRBV7-2	TRBJ2-5	TRBD2	.	TGTGCCAGCAGCTTAGCGTCTAGGGCTAGCGGGGGGCTAATGGCCCAGTACTTC	CASSLASRASGGLMAQYF
TRBV5-1	TRBJ2-1	TRBD2	.	TGCGCCAGCAGCCGGACTAGCGCTAACAATGAGCAGTTCTTC	CASSRTSANNEQFF
TRBV5-1	TRBJ2-7	.	.	TGCGCCAGCAGCTTGGCCGGAGCGTGGGAGCAGTACTTC	CASSLAGAWEQYF
TRBV15	TRBJ1-4	TRBD1	.	TGTGCCACCAGCAGAGATATGGGGACAGGTGAAAAACTGTTTTTT	CATSRDMGTGEKLFF
TRBV6-1	TRBJ2-5	TRBD1	.	TGTGCCAGCAGCCCTCTAGGGGGCGTCGAGACCCAGTACTTC	CASSPLGGVETQYF
TRBV9	TRBJ2-2	.	.	TGTGCCAGCAGCGTAGGGGACACCGGGGAGCTGTTTTTT	CASSVGDTGELFF
TRBV5-1	TRBJ2-4	TRBD2	.	TGCGCCAGCAGCTCCACTACAGCGGGAGATAACATTCAGTACTTC	CASSSTTAGDNIQYF
TRBV28	TRBJ2-7	.	.	TGTGCCAGCAGTGGACCTGGGGACGAGCAGTACTTC	CASSGPGDEQYF
TRBV9	TRBJ2-1	.	.	TGTGCCAGCAGCGCCGACCTGTCGGGGAATCGATACAATGAGCAGTTCTTC	CASSADLSGNRYNEQFF
TRBV9	TRBJ1-1	.	few	TGTGCCAGCAGCGTAATGGGCAGGGAAGCTTTCTTT	CASSVMGREAFF
TRBV7-9	TRBJ2-5	TRBD2	.	TGTGCCAGCAGCTTAGCGAGCGGGGGGGCAGAAGAGACCCAGTACTTC	CASSLASGGAEETQYF
TRBV21-1	TRBJ2-5	.	.	TGTGCCAGCAGCAAAAATGGAATGGAAGAGACCCAGTACTTC	CASSKNGMEETQYF
TRBV5-1	TRBJ2-5	TRBD1	.	TGCGCCAGCAGCTTGGGTACAGGGGAGTACGAGACCCAGTACTTC	CASSLGTGEYETQYF